This TCR beta chain derives from a study of early T cells in non-severe SARS-CoV-2 infection. The TCR library protocol was used to attach unique molecular identifiers. These identifiers were attached to individual cDNA molecules. TCRdb reprocessed the 5' RACE reads with MiXCR, giving one entry per CDR3 protein. In the table there are tens of thousands of distinct CDR3 sequences, 10% to 15% of which are singletons. In this sample, this clonotype turned up a few times. Sequence at one end of the junction differs from germline and may be a read error. This CDR3 spans 10 amino acids. CDR1 and CDR2 (germline): MNHEY, SMNVEV (reference sequence).

V usage is TRBV27 and J usage is TRBJ1-1; no clear D. Sequencing used whole blood. This sequence was found in an adult who was a healthcare worker with PCR-confirmed SARS-CoV-2 infection or an uninfected control (not recorded which). As DNA, the CDR3 is TGTGCCAGCAGGAACCGGGCCATGGACTTT. Protein product: CASRNRAMDF.